These 28 T cell receptor beta chains came from one sample sequenced in a study of blood T cell repertoires in COVID-19. Sequencing used immunoSEQ multiplex PCR; TCRdb keeps in-frame clones, though not all of them. The repertoire consists of over 85,000 clones, with 80% to 95% occurring once and the leading ten covering 1.5% to 2.5%. Sample: peripheral blood. The receptors originated from a woman between 50 and 59 years old with COVID-19, enrolled during active disease.

The table lists this clone with a count of one. The V call is TRBV29-1, the J call TRBJ1-2; tentatively, D is TRBD1 (6 bases). Germline CDR1 reads SQVTM; CDR2 reads ANQGSEA. V was clipped by 6 bases and J by 5 bases, with 13 bases between them. The CDR3 consists of 12 residues. As DNA, the CDR3 is TGCAGCGTCCCGGGACACATTTATGGCTACACCTTC. It is translated as CSVPGHIYGYTF.

The chain employs TRBV6-5 and TRBJ2-3, with D unresolved. The CDR3 runs to 15 residues. V was pared by 6 bases and J by 6 bases, with 19 bases between. Germline V CDR1 and CDR2: MNHEY, SVGAGI. Written as DNA, the CDR3 is TGTGCCAGCAGCGCGACACACAACTCGGCCGATACGCAGTATTTT. Translation gives CASSATHNSADTQYF.

The J gene is TRBJ2-1, the V gene TRBV27, with 7 nucleotides matching TRBD2. Losses at the gene ends were 6 bases for V and 7 bases for J; bases not matched to a gene: 15. This CDR3 region has 16 residues. Germline CDR1 is MNHEY and CDR2 is SMNVEV (reference sequence). The CDR3 sequence is CASRTTGTRGVNEQFF. DNA for the CDR3: TGTGCCAGCAGGACGACCGGGACCCGGGGGGTGAATGAGCAGTTCTTC.

This CDR3 reads CASSIIREAGNQPQHF. The CDR3 coding sequence is TGTGCCAGTAGTATCATCAGGGAGGCGGGCAATCAGCCCCAGCATTTT. This chain uses TRBV19 with TRBJ1-5; a possible D gene is TRBD1 (5 bases). V lost 3 bases and J 2 bases, leaving 14 bases between the germline ends. CDR1 and CDR2 from the germline V gene are LNHDA and SQIVND (reference sequence). The length of the CDR3 is 16 residues.

The J gene is TRBJ1-2, the V gene TRBV27; TRBD1 agrees at 9 bases. The junction had 5 bases not matched to a gene; V was cut back by 5 bases and J by 4 bases. Germline V gives CDR1 MNHEY, CDR2 SMNVEV (reference sequence). This CDR3 is built from 14 residues. In DNA form, the CDR3 reads TGTGCCAGCAGTGACAGGGGGTCTTTCTATGGCTACACCTTC. This gives the protein CASSDRGSFYGYTF.

The chain has TRBV10-1 and TRBJ1-2; a possible D gene is TRBD1 (6 bases). The CDR3 length is 15 residues. Germline V gene data show CDR1 as WNHNN and CDR2 as SYGVQD (reference sequence). Trimming took 7 bases from V and 7 from J, leaving 22 bases between them. CDR3 DNA: TGCGCCAGCACCCTGAACAGGGCTACCGAAGGTGGCTACACCTTC. Translating gives CASTLNRATEGGYTF.

This chain joins TRBV4-1 and TRBJ1-1; 7 bases fit TRBD1. CDR1 is MGHRA and CDR2 is YSYEKL in the germline V gene. The CDR3 length is 14 residues. Trimming removed 5 bases from V and 1 base from J; junction bases left unmatched: 4. CDR3 nucleotides: TGCGCCAGCAGCAACGGACAGGCGAACACTGAAGCTTTCTTT. Its translation: CASSNGQANTEAFF.

The chain uses TRBV6-1 and TRBJ2-1; TRBD1 agrees at 8 bases. The trim removed 11 bases at V and 7 bases at J, leaving 7 bases unmatched. Looked up from germline, CDR1 is MNHNS and CDR2 is SASEGT. The CDR3 runs 12 residues. In DNA form, the CDR3 reads TGTGCCTGCGGACAGGGAATAAATGAGCAGTTCTTC. This gives the protein CACGQGINEQFF.

This chain uses TRBV12-3 or TRBV12-4 with TRBJ1-6; D ambiguous. The CDR3 is 13 residues long. V dropped 3 bases and J dropped 11 bases, with 11 bases sitting between them. Here the CDR3 DNA reads TGTGCCAGCAGTTTGCGGCTAGAGGCACCCCTCCACTTT. Protein: CASSLRLEAPLHF.

The chain has TRBV27 and TRBJ1-4; 8 positions match TRBD1. V was clipped by 5 bases and J by 14 bases; unmatched bases: 13. CDR1 MNHEY and CDR2 SMNVEV come from the germline V gene (reference sequence). The CDR3 runs 14 residues. CDR3 sequence (DNA): TGTGCCAGCAGTCCCCTGGACAGGGAGATGGATCTGTTTTTT. As protein: CASSPLDREMDLFF. The variable domain in full, with the rest retrieved from reference TRBV27 and TRBJ1-4, is EAQVTQNPRYLITVTGKKLTVTCSQNMNHEYMSWYRQDPGLGLRQIYYSMNVEVTDKGDVPEGYKVSRKEKRNFPLILESPSPNQTSLYFCASSPLDREMDLFFGSGTQLSVL.

The rearrangement uses TRBV11-3 and TRBJ2-2; TRBD1 might be the D (6 bases). The germline gives CDR1 SGHNT, CDR2 YENEEA. There are 17 residues in the CDR3. Deletions cut 4 bases from V and 3 bases from J, with 18 bases between. CDR3 amino acids: CASSSGAQRGYTGELFF. In DNA, the CDR3 is TGTGCCAGCAGCTCAGGGGCCCAACGGGGCTACACCGGGGAGCTGTTTTTT.

This chain links TRBV6-5 with TRBJ1-1; D gene unclear. Trimming took off 7 bases at V and 1 base at J, with 10 bases between the two ends. The CDR3 extends over 13 amino acids. Germline CDR1 and CDR2: MNHEY and SVGAGI. As DNA, the CDR3 is TGTGCCAGCAAGCGGCATCCGAACACTGAAGCTTTCTTT. Protein product: CASKRHPNTEAFF.

This clone showed up just once. The chain is built from TRBV24-1 and TRBJ2-5, with TRBD2 identical over 7 bases. The CDR3 extends over 14 amino acids. Germline values: CDR1 KGHDR, CDR2 SFDVKD. The ends lost 2 bases at V and 3 bases at J; junction bases unmatched: 2. For the CDR3, the DNA is TGTGCCACCAGTGATTGGGGAGGGAAAGAGACCCAGTACTTC. Encoded protein: CATSDWGGKETQYF.

The sample holds one count of this clone. The V and J genes are TRBV5-1 and TRBJ1-1, with D uncertain. Germline CDR1 and CDR2: SGHRS and YFSETQ. Trimming left V 0 bases short and J 0 bases short, with 12 bases between. The CDR3 sequence is 16 residues long. The CDR3 DNA reads TGCGCCAGCAGCTTGGTGGCCGGACTCATGAACACTGAAGCTTTCTTT. This encodes CASSLVAGLMNTEAFF. The full variable domain, in which reference TRBV5-1 and TRBJ1-1 provide the parts outside the CDR3, is KAGVTQTPRYLIKTRGQQVTLSCSPISGHRSVSWYQQTPGQGLQFLFEYFSETQRNKGNFPGRFSGRQFSNSRSEMNVSTLELGDSALYLCASSLVAGLMNTEAFFGQGTRLTVV.

This clone showed up just once. This chain connects TRBV5-1 to TRBJ2-2; TRBD1 agrees at 10 bases. The CDR3 consists of 15 residues. Trimming cost V 3 bases and J 6 bases; bases outside gene matches: 5. Germline assignment: CDR1 SGHRS and CDR2 YFSETQ. The CDR3 reads CASSWGTGAAGELFF. The CDR3 nucleotides read TGCGCCAGCAGCTGGGGGACAGGGGCGGCCGGGGAGCTGTTTTTT. Variable domain in full (rest from reference TRBV5-1 and TRBJ2-2): KAGVTQTPRYLIKTRGQQVTLSCSPISGHRSVSWYQQTPGQGLQFLFEYFSETQRNKGNFPGRFSGRQFSNSRSEMNVSTLELGDSALYLCASSWGTGAAGELFFGEGSRLTVL.

The J gene is TRBJ1-4, the V gene TRBV28; D is unclear. The CDR3 length is 14 residues. Germline V gene sequence: CDR1 MDHEN, CDR2 SYDVKM. Trimming shortened V by 3 bases and J by 5 bases, and 10 bases separated the two germline ends. The chain's CDR3 is CASSLTGNNEKLFF. In nucleotides, the CDR3 is TGTGCCAGCAGTTTGACGGGAAACAATGAAAAACTGTTTTTT.

This chain joins TRBV18 and TRBJ1-3, with D maybe TRBD1 (5 bases). Germline values: CDR1 KGHSH, CDR2 LQKENI. V was trimmed by 1 base and J by 3 bases, leaving 13 bases between them. CDR3 length: 16 residues. In nucleotides, the CDR3 is TGTGCCAGCTCACCACTGCACGGCCAGGGTGGAAACACCATATATTTT. This translates into CASSPLHGQGGNTIYF.

V usage is TRBV19 and J usage is TRBJ2-7, with a weak D call TRBD2 (6 bases). The CDR3 is made up of 14 amino acids. Germline-derived CDR1 and CDR2 are LNHDA and SQIVND (reference sequence). Between the trimmed V and J ends, which lost 3 bases and 1 base, there was a span of 10 bases. CDR3: CASSIRAGSYEQYV. CDR3 bases: TGTGCCAGTAGTATCAGGGCGGGGTCCTACGAGCAGTACGTC.

The chain is built from TRBV9 and TRBJ2-3; TRBD2 matches 11 bases. V lost 3 bases to trimming and J lost 0 bases; unmatched junction nucleotides: 0. In germline, CDR1 is SGDLS, CDR2 YYNGEE. The CDR3 spans 15 residues. In DNA, the CDR3 is TGTGCCAGCAGCGCTAGCGGGGGGAGCACAGATACGCAGTATTTT. This translates into CASSASGGSTDTQYF.

The chain recombines TRBV27 with TRBJ1-6; no clear D gene. CDR3 length equals 13 residues. CDR1 is MNHEY, CDR2 SMNVEV, per germline (reference sequence). V was shortened by 3 bases and J by 3 bases, with 3 bases between the two germline ends. Written as DNA, the CDR3 is TGTGCCAGCAGTTTCCTCTATAATTCACCCCTCCACTTT. It is translated as CASSFLYNSPLHF.

The gene calls are TRBV11-1 and TRBJ2-5, with 8 bases matching TRBD1. CDR1 is SGHAT, CDR2 FQDESV, per germline (reference sequence). This CDR3 has 15 residues. The J segment lost 6 bases and the V segment lost 5 bases, leaving 11 bases of the junction unmatched. CDR3 sequence (DNA): TGTGCCAGCAGCCCCCGCTCCCAGGGGGCAAAGACCCAGTACTTC. It specifies CASSPRSQGAKTQYF.

This chain joins TRBV7-6 and TRBJ2-3, with 8 bases matching TRBD2. The V segment lost 5 bases and the J segment 1 base; nucleotides outside the gene matches: 8. CDR3 length: 16 amino acids. From germline, CDR1 is SGHVS and CDR2 FNYEAQ. The CDR3, as DNA: TGTGCCAGCAGCAATCTAGGAGCGGGGGGCACAGATACGCAGTATTTT. Translated: CASSNLGAGGTDTQYF.

The CDR3 here is CASSPGGVNYGYTF. The CDR3 bases are TGTGCCAGCAGCCCCGGAGGAGTAAACTATGGCTACACCTTC. The chain combines TRBV7-8 with TRBJ1-2; D not certain. The V end lost 5 bases, the J end lost 2 bases, and 12 bases lay between the germline ends. Germline CDR1 is SGHVS and CDR2 is FQNEAQ. CDR3 length: 14 amino acids.

The chain has TRBV12-3 or TRBV12-4 and TRBJ2-1; D is perhaps TRBD1 (6 bases). This CDR3 comprises 11 residues. Trimming took 4 bases from V and 9 from J, leaving 7 bases between them. The CDR3 loop is CASSSGVEQFF. The CDR3 DNA reads TGTGCCAGCAGTTCAGGGGTTGAGCAGTTCTTC.

The chain joins TRBV19 to TRBJ2-1; 12 nucleotides agree with TRBD2. CDR1 and CDR2 from the germline V gene are LNHDA and SQIVND (reference sequence). V shed 7 bases and J 6 bases; nucleotides not matched to a gene: 7. This CDR3 region has 15 residues. As DNA, the CDR3 is TGTGCCAGTACCCAAACTAGCGGGGGGATCAATGAGCAGTTCTTC. As protein: CASTQTSGGINEQFF.

The chain employs TRBV13 and TRBJ1-3, with unresolved D. The ends were cut back, 5 bases at V and 0 bases at J, with 14 bases in the middle. The CDR3 length is 16 residues. Germline V CDR1 and CDR2: PRHDT, FYEKMQ (reference sequence). CDR3 protein: CASSTQQFPSGNTIYF. DNA of the CDR3: TGTGCCAGCAGCACCCAACAGTTCCCCTCTGGAAACACCATATATTTT.

The chain links TRBV2 to TRBJ1-2; 7 bases map to TRBD1. Germline V gene lookup returns CDR1 SNHLY and CDR2 FYNNEI. V lost 5 bases and J lost 13; bases outside the gene matches: 13. This CDR3 has 13 amino acids. This chain's CDR3 is CASSPRQGLLGTF. The CDR3 DNA sequence: TGTGCCAGCAGTCCCAGACAGGGACTCTTGGGCACCTTC.

V is TRBV12-5 and J is TRBJ1-2; D ambiguous. The V gene lost 6 bases and the J gene lost 7 bases, with 12 bases spanning the gap. Germline V gene sequence: CDR1 LGHNT, CDR2 FRNRAP. CDR3 length: 12 amino acids. CDR3 coding DNA: TGTGCTAGTGGCCCCGGGAGCTCTGGCTACACCTTC. Its translation: CASGPGSSGYTF.